These 15 T cell receptor beta chains were sequenced from one sample in a study of T cell responses to AZD1222 COVID-19 vaccine. Some clones are missing from TCRdb's copy, which holds only in-frame ones; the method was immunoSEQ multiplex PCR. Of approximately 84,000 clones listed, 80% to 90% are singletons. The material was peripheral blood, obtained on day 0 of AZD1222 vaccination. These receptors all come from an adult in good health.

The rearrangement links TRBV28 to TRBJ1-1; D uncertain. The CDR3 is made up of 14 amino acids. Trimming removed 3 bases from V and 6 bases from J, with 14 bases in between. In germline, CDR1 is MDHEN, CDR2 SYDVKM. CDR3: CASSLEAAGAEAFF. As DNA, the CDR3 is TGTGCCAGCAGTTTGGAAGCTGCCGGCGCTGAAGCTTTCTTT.

The chain has TRBV5-1 and TRBJ2-5, with 7 bases fitting TRBD1. Germline V gene data show CDR1 as SGHRS and CDR2 as YFSETQ. J was trimmed by 2 bases and V by 4 bases; bases with no gene match: 5. The CDR3 extends over 14 amino acids. The CDR3 sequence: CASSVTDRQETQYF. The CDR3 DNA reads as TGCGCCAGCAGCGTGACGGACAGGCAAGAGACCCAGTACTTC.

This rearrangement joins TRBV5-1 to TRBJ2-7; possible D gene TRBD2, 5 bases. Trimming removed 4 bases from V and 4 bases from J, with 15 bases in between. The CDR3 spans 14 residues. Per the germline V gene, CDR1 is SGHRS and CDR2 is YFSETQ. CDR3 in amino acids: CASSTGLGRYEQYF. The DNA of the CDR3 is TGCGCCAGCAGCACTGGACTCGGGCGGTACGAGCAGTACTTC. Supplemented by reference TRBV5-1 and TRBJ2-7, the full variable domain reads KAGVTQTPRYLIKTRGQQVTLSCSPISGHRSVSWYQQTPGQGLQFLFEYFSETQRNKGNFPGRFSGRQFSNSRSEMNVSTLELGDSALYLCASSTGLGRYEQYFGPGTRLTVT.

The rearrangement links TRBV28 to TRBJ1-2; TRBD1 matches 8 bases. The CDR3 length is 18 residues. V trimming: 5 bases; J trimming: 3 bases; junction bases outside the gene matches: 17. Germline lookup yields CDR1 MDHEN and CDR2 SYDVKM. The CDR3: CASSDRWGRGQIDYGYTF. In DNA form, the CDR3 reads TGTGCCAGCAGTGATCGATGGGGCAGGGGGCAAATAGACTATGGCTACACCTTC.

The chain carries TRBV5-4 and TRBJ1-5, with D maybe TRBD1 (6 bases). The V end lost 0 bases, the J end lost 2 bases, and 6 bases lay between the germline ends. Germline values: CDR1 SGHNT, CDR2 YYREEE (reference sequence). This CDR3 contains 14 residues. The CDR3 sequence is CASSLAGGNQPQHF. CDR3 DNA: TGTGCCAGCAGCTTGGCAGGGGGCAATCAGCCCCAGCATTTT.

This chain joins TRBV28 and TRBJ2-2; D possibly corresponds to TRBD2 (6 bases). The length of the CDR3 is 16 residues. CDR1 and CDR2 (germline): MDHEN, SYDVKM. V lost 5 bases and J lost 4, with 17 bases in between. DNA of the CDR3: TGTGCCAGCAGTCCCGTCGGGGGAATGGGCACCGGGGAGCTGTTTTTT. It codes for CASSPVGGMGTGELFF.

V is TRBV6-5 and J is TRBJ1-1; 7 bases agree with TRBD1. Germline V gives CDR1 MNHEY, CDR2 SVGAGI. This CDR3 is built from 14 residues. V shed 4 bases, J shed 4 bases, and the junction held 6 bases outside the gene matches. The CDR3 nucleotides are TGTGCCAGCAGTTCACAGGGGATGCGCACTGAAGCTTTCTTT. Its translation is CASSSQGMRTEAFF.

The chain is built from TRBV28 and TRBJ2-2; 11 bases are shared with TRBD2. This CDR3 region has 16 residues. The V and J ends lost 4 bases and 1 base, in that order; junction bases with no gene match: 2. CDR1 MDHEN and CDR2 SYDVKM come from the germline V gene. CDR3 region: CASSSGLAENTGELFF. The CDR3 bases are TGTGCCAGCAGTTCGGGACTAGCGGAGAACACCGGGGAGCTGTTTTTT.

This clone appeared a single time. The V and J genes are TRBV4-1 and TRBJ1-2; D remains unclear. The germline V gene has CDR1 MGHRA and CDR2 YSYEKL. CDR3 size: 16 residues. V gave up 1 base and J gave up 1 base, with 13 bases separating them. CDR3: CASSQGASWVNYGYTF. The CDR3 DNA reads TGCGCCAGCAGCCAAGGAGCCAGCTGGGTTAACTATGGCTACACCTTC.

This chain connects TRBV4-2 to TRBJ1-2; 10 nucleotides agree with TRBD1. CDR1 is LGHNA, CDR2 YNFKEQ, per germline. V lost 8 bases, J lost 2 bases, and 8 bases stayed unmatched. The CDR3 loop spans 15 amino acids. CDR3 coding DNA: TGTGCCAGCCTCCCCGGGACAGGGGCGAACTATGGCTACACCTTC. Protein: CASLPGTGANYGYTF.

The chain links TRBV6-4 to TRBJ2-6; no clear D. Germline lookup yields CDR1 MRHNA and CDR2 SNTAGT. CDR3 size: 17 residues. The V end lost 8 bases, the J end lost 4 bases, and 21 bases lay between the germline ends. The CDR3 sequence is CASPPAPTLPGANVLTF. DNA for the CDR3: TGTGCCAGCCCTCCGGCCCCAACACTTCCCGGGGCCAACGTCCTGACTTTC.

In DNA form, the CDR3 reads TGTGCCACCAGCAGAGATAGCCTGGAAAAACTGTTTTTT. It translates to CATSRDSLEKLFF. The chain combines TRBV15 with TRBJ1-4; D remains unclear. CDR1 and CDR2 from the germline V gene are LNHNV and YYDKDF (reference sequence). Trimming pared 0 bases from V and 8 bases from J, leaving 7 bases between. The CDR3 is 13 amino acids.

The gene calls are TRBV4-1 and TRBJ1-1; no clear D gene. CDR1 is MGHRA and CDR2 is YSYEKL in the germline V gene. This CDR3 contains 15 residues. Trimming cost V 1 base and J 0 bases, with 9 bases left between them. Written as DNA, the CDR3 is TGCGCCAGCAGCCAAGCAGGTTCTATGAACACTGAAGCTTTCTTT. It codes for CASSQAGSMNTEAFF.

The V call is TRBV12-3 or TRBV12-4, the J call TRBJ1-1; no firm D call. The CDR3 consists of 13 residues. V dropped 4 bases and J dropped 7 bases, with 13 bases sitting between them. CDR3: CASSSPGRDEAFF. The CDR3 nucleotides are TGTGCCAGCAGTTCCCCGGGGAGGGATGAAGCTTTCTTT.

Only a few counts were recorded for this clone. This chain links TRBV10-1 with TRBJ2-3; TRBD2 aligns across 7 bases. V was clipped by 3 bases and J by 8 bases; unmatched bases: 8. Germline-derived CDR1 and CDR2 are WNHNN and SYGVQD (reference sequence). This CDR3 region has 14 residues. The CDR3 coding sequence is TGCGCCAGCAGTGACCGCGGACTAGTTGCTACGCAGTATTTT. It encodes CASSDRGLVATQYF.